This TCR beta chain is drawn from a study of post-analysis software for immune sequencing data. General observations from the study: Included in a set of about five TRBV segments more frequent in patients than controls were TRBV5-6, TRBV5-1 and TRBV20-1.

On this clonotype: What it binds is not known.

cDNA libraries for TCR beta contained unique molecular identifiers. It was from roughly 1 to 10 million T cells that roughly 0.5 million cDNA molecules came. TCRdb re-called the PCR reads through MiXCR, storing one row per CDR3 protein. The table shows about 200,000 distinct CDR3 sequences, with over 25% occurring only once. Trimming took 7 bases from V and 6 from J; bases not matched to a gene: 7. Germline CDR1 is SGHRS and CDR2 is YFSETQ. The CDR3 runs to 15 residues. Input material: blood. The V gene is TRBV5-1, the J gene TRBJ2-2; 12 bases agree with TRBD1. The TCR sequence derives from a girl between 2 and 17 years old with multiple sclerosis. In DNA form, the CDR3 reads TGCGCCAGCCGTCCAGGGACAGGGGGCTCCGGGGAGCTGTTTTTT. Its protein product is CASRPGTGGSGELFF.